This T cell receptor (beta chain) was sequenced in a study of control samples from healthy donors and cancer patients. Produced via immunoSEQ multiplex PCR; TCRdb's table is partial and in-frame only. The sample holds 150,000 to 180,000 clones, just under 95% seen once. The CDR3 is 14 amino acids. V lost 0 bases and J 7 bases, leaving 13 bases between the germline ends. Germline CDR1 is SEHNR and CDR2 is FQNEAQ (reference sequence). Sequenced: blood. This receptor was obtained from a man in his forties in good health. The chain has TRBV7-9 and TRBJ2-7; D is tentatively TRBD1 or TRBD2 (5 bases each). CDR3 amino acids: CASSLAGVSGEQYF. The CDR3 nucleotides read TGTGCCAGCAGCTTAGCAGGGGTTTCGGGAGAGCAGTACTTC.